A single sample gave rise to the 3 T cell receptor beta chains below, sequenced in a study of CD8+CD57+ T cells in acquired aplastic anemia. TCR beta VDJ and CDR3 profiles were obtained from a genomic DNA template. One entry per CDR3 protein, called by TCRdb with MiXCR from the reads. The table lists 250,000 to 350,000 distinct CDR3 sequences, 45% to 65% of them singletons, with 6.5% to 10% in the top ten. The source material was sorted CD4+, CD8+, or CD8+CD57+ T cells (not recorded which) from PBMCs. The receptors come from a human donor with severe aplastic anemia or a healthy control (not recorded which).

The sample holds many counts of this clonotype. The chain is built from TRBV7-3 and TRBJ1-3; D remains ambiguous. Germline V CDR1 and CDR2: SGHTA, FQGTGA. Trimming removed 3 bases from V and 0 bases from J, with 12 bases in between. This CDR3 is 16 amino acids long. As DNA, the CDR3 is TGTGCCAGCAGCTTGGGAGGACCCAACTCTGGAAACACCATATATTTT. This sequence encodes CASSLGGPNSGNTIYF.

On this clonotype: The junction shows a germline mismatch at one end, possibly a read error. In nucleotides, the CDR3 is TGTGCCAGCAGTGAACCGATTAGCTCGAGTGAGCAGCTCTTC. This encodes CASSEPISSSEQLF. The gene calls are TRBV10-3 and TRBJ2-1; no firm D call. Per the germline V gene, CDR1 is ENHRY and CDR2 is SYGVKD. This CDR3 has 14 residues.

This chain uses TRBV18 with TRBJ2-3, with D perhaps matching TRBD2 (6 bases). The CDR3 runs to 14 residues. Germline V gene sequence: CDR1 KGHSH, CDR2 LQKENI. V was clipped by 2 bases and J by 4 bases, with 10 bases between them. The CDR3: CASSPGLNPDTQYF. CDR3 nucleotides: TGTGCCAGCTCACCAGGACTAAACCCAGATACGCAGTATTTT.